Below are 10 T cell receptor beta chains sequenced from a single sample in a study of cytomegalovirus exposure and HLA in healthy donors. The study ran its PCR with 60 Vbeta and 13 Jbeta primers. Here immunoSEQ multiplex PCR was the method, and the copy in TCRdb shows in-frame clones only, minus some. The sample records roughly 240,000 clones, around 84% being singletons. The specimen sequenced was PBMCs. These receptors were taken from a girl aged 2-9 years in good health and CMV-seronegative.

The rearrangement links TRBV7-6 to TRBJ2-2; 11 nucleotides line up with TRBD2. The junction had 3 bases not matched to a gene; V was cut back by 3 bases and J by 6 bases. Germline CDR1 is SGHVS and CDR2 is FNYEAQ. The CDR3 is 15 amino acids. In DNA, the CDR3 is TGTGCCAGCAGCTTGCTAGCGGGGGGCTCCGGGGAGCTGTTTTTT. Translating it yields CASSLLAGGSGELFF.

The rearrangement joins TRBV7-6 to TRBJ1-5, with 9 bases aligning to TRBD1. The length of the CDR3 is 14 residues. V trimming: 5 bases; J trimming: 9 bases; junction bases outside the gene matches: 8. Germline loops: CDR1 SGHVS, CDR2 FNYEAQ. The CDR3 DNA sequence: TGTGCCAGCAGCCCAGGAACACAGGGGGCGCCCCAGCATTTT. Translated, it gives CASSPGTQGAPQHF.

The rearrangement links TRBV7-3 to TRBJ1-1; D is undetermined. Germline loops: CDR1 SGHTA, CDR2 FQGTGA. V was clipped by 5 bases and J by 1 base, with 8 bases between them. This CDR3 region has 13 residues. The CDR3: CASSAERNTEAFF. The CDR3 DNA sequence: TGTGCCAGCAGCGCCGAGAGGAACACTGAAGCTTTCTTT.

This chain joins TRBV6-6 and TRBJ1-6; TRBD1 is a possible D gene (5 bases). This CDR3 has 13 residues. V gave up 0 bases and J gave up 13 bases, with 10 bases separating them. Germline CDR1 is MNHNY and CDR2 is SVGAGI (reference sequence). The CDR3 DNA follows: TGTGCCAGCAGTTACTCGAAGGGGCTTCCCCTCCACTTT. This translates into CASSYSKGLPLHF.

This sequence joins TRBV6-1 and TRBJ2-1; 12 nucleotides agree with TRBD2. Germline CDR1 reads MNHNS; CDR2 reads SASEGT. CDR3 size: 15 residues. J was trimmed by 5 bases and V by 4 bases; bases with no gene match: 3. The CDR3 protein is CASSGTSGVDNEQFF. Here the CDR3 DNA reads TGTGCCAGCAGTGGGACTAGCGGGGTTGACAATGAGCAGTTCTTC.

This clone was detected once. The CDR3 loop is CASRAGDRGYGYTF. The CDR3 nucleotides read TGTGCCAGCAGAGCTGGCGACAGGGGCTATGGCTACACCTTC. The rearrangement uses TRBV2 and TRBJ1-2; 8 bases are shared with TRBD1. There are 14 residues in the CDR3. Germline V lookup: CDR1 SNHLY, CDR2 FYNNEI. The V segment lost 6 bases and the J segment 4 bases; nucleotides outside the gene matches: 7. Variable domain in full (rest from reference TRBV2 and TRBJ1-2): EPEVTQTPSHQVTQMGQEVILRCVPISNHLYFYWYRQILGQKVEFLVSFYNNEISEKSEIFDDQFSVERPDGSNFTLKIRSTKLEDSAMYFCASRAGDRGYGYTFGSGTRLTVV.

V gene TRBV2 combines with J gene TRBJ2-7; the D is unclear. V gave up 1 base and J gave up 6 bases, with 7 bases separating them. This CDR3 spans 12 amino acids. Germline-derived CDR1 and CDR2 are SNHLY and FYNNEI. This CDR3 is CASSEDLFEQYF. CDR3 bases: TGTGCCAGCAGTGAAGATTTATTCGAGCAGTACTTC.

This clone has a handful of counts. V usage is TRBV27 and J usage is TRBJ1-5, with D unresolved. V lost 6 bases to trimming and J lost 2 bases, with 11 bases between them. Germline V CDR1 and CDR2: MNHEY, SMNVEV (reference sequence). The CDR3 is 14 residues long. The CDR3 bases are TGTGCCAGCAGCGTCAGGTTAGGCAATCAGCCCCAGCATTTT. It codes for CASSVRLGNQPQHF.

The chain is built from TRBV27 and TRBJ1-4, with TRBD1 as a possible D gene (6 bases). Per the germline V gene, CDR1 is MNHEY and CDR2 is SMNVEV (reference sequence). The V and J ends lost 2 bases and 8 bases respectively, with 12 bases between them. This CDR3 is built from 14 residues. The CDR3 loop is CASSLRGAAEKLFF. The CDR3 DNA sequence: TGTGCCAGCAGTTTACGGGGGGCGGCGGAAAAACTGTTTTTT.

V usage is TRBV6-1 and J usage is TRBJ2-1; 7 nucleotides align to TRBD2. This CDR3 has 16 amino acids. The germline V gene encodes CDR1 MNHNS and CDR2 SASEGT. The ends lost 2 bases at V and 7 bases at J; junction bases unmatched: 11. CDR3 protein: CASSENRRERLNEQFF. CDR3 bases: TGTGCCAGCAGTGAAAATCGGCGGGAGCGACTGAATGAGCAGTTCTTC.